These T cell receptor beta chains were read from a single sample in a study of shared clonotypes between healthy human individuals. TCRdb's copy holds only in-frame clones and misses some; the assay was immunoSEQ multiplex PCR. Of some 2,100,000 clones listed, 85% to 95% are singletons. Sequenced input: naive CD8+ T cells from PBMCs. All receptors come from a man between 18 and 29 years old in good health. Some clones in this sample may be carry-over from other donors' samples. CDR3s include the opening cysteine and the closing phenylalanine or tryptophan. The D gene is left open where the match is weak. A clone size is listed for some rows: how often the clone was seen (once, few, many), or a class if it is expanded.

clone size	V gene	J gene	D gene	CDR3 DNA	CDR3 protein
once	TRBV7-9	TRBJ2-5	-	TGTGCCAGCAGCCCCGGGCCTCGAGAGACCCAGTACTTC	CASSPGPRETQYF
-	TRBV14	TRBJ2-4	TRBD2	TGTGCCAGCAGCCAAGATTTCGGACTAGCGGGAGCAGGGAAAAACATTCAGTACTTC	CASSQDFGLAGAGKNIQYF
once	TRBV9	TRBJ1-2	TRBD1	TGTGCCAGCAGTGACCCCCGGGACAGGGGGCCTAATGGCTACACCTTC	CASSDPRDRGPNGYTF
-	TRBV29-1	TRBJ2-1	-	TGCAGCGCGCCTCCAGGGGACGCCTACAATGAGCAGTTCTTC	CSAPPGDAYNEQFF
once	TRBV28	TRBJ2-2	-	TGTGCCAGCAGAGGGTCGAACACCGGGGAGCTGTTTTTT	CASRGSNTGELFF
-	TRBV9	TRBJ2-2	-	TGTGCCAGCGCCCCAAGTCCAGGCGGGACCGGGGAGCTGTTTTTT	CASAPSPGGTGELFF
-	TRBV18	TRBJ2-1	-	TGTGCCAGCTCACCATTAAATGAGCAGTTCTTC	CASSPLNEQFF
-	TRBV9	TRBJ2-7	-	TGTGCCAGCGGGGACGAGCAGTACTTC	CASGDEQYF
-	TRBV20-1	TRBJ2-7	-	TGCAGTGCGACCCAGGGGCGCGAGCAGTACTTC	CSATQGREQYF
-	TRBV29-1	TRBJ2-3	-	TGCAGCGTTGAATGGCGGACCCAACGGGATACGCAGTATTTT	CSVEWRTQRDTQYF
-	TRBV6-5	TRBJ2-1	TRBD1	TGTGCCAGCAGTAGCAGACAGGGGCTACACAATGAGCAGTTCTTC	CASSSRQGLHNEQFF
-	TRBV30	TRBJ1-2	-	TGTGCCTGGCCCGCAGGGGACGGCTACACCTTC	CAWPAGDGYTF
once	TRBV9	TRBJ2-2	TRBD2	TGTGCCAGCAGCGAACCTAGCGGGAGTCCCACCGGGGAGCTGTTTTTT	CASSEPSGSPTGELFF
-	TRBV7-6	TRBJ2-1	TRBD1	TGTGCCAGCAGCCAAGACTGGACAGGGGCTCGTGAGCAGTTCTTC	CASSQDWTGAREQFF
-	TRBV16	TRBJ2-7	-	TGTGCCAGCAGCCAATCGTTACGCTACGAGCAGTACTTC	CASSQSLRYEQYF
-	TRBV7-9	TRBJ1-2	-	TGTGCCAGCAGCTCAGCGGGGTTCGATGGCTACACCTTC	CASSSAGFDGYTF
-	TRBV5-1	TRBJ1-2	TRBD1	TGCGCCAGCAGCTTGTCGGGACAGCCTAACTATGGCTACACCTTC	CASSLSGQPNYGYTF
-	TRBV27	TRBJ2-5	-	TGTGCCAGCAGTTTATCGGGGGGAATCCAAGAGACCCAGTACTTC	CASSLSGGIQETQYF
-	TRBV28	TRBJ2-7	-	TGTGCCAGCAGCTCCAATAGGCCCCGGGGTCACTACGAGCAGTACTTC	CASSSNRPRGHYEQYF
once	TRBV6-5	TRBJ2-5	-	TGTGCCAGCACCCTCCGCGAGCTCGGAGAGACCCAGTACTTC	CASTLRELGETQYF
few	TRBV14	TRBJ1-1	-	TGTGCCAGCAGCCAAGTCGGCTGGACTGAAGCTTTCTTT	CASSQVGWTEAFF
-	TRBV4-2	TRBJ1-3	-	TGTGCCAGCAGCCCCGACCTACGGGGCCCTGGAAACACCATATATTTT	CASSPDLRGPGNTIYF
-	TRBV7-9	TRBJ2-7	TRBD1	TGTGCCAGCAGCCCTGGGACAGGGCATATCTACGAGCAGTACTTC	CASSPGTGHIYEQYF